This TCR beta chain was found in a study of neoadjuvant nivolumab and ipilimumab in lung cancer. As for the study in general: Patients got nivolumab 3 mg/kg on days 1, 15 and 29; combination added ipilimumab 1 mg/kg day 1.

Study-level points and caveats: Higher pretherapy blood TCR richness went with higher resected-tumor richness. Compared with tumor-adjacent uninvolved lung, resected tumors showed greater richness and clonality. From pretherapy to surgery, tumor richness and clonality rose with dual therapy.

The protocol was immunoSEQ multiplex PCR, while the TCRdb copy is restricted to in-frame clones and leaves out a portion. The table includes about 30,000 clones, about three quarters detected once. Trimming took off 7 bases at V and 4 bases at J, with 16 bases between the two ends. The CDR3 consists of 14 residues. Germline V gene sequence: CDR1 SNHLY, CDR2 FYNNEI. Turning to this clone: Its antigen is unknown.

The J gene is TRBJ2-5, the V gene TRBV2; D uncertain. The TCR originated in an adult with non-small cell lung cancer. The sample was tumor tissue, taken after neoadjuvant nivolumab, alone or with ipilimumab, at or shortly before surgery. The CDR3 DNA reads TGTGCCAGCACCCCCAGGCTAGGACGAGAGACCCAGTACTTC. Its translation: CASTPRLGRETQYF.